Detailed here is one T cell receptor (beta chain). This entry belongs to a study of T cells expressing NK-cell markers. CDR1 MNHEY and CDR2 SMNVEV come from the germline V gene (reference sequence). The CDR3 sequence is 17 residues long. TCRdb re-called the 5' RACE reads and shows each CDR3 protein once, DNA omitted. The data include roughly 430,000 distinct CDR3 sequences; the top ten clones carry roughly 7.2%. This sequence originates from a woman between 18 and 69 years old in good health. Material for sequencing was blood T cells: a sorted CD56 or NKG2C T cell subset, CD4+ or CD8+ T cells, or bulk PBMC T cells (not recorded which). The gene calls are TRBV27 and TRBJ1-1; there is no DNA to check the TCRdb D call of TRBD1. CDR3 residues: CASSTRLGTGGGNEAFF.